What follows is one T cell receptor (beta chain) and its context. This sample was taken from a study of molecular identifiers for immune sequencing clone quantification. V lost 1 base and J 6 bases, leaving 14 bases between the germline ends. This CDR3 is built from 14 residues. Germline V gives CDR1 SGHDT, CDR2 YYEEEE. Generation of bulk TCR libraries relied on previously described methods and listed TCR primers. MiXCR was run by TCRdb on the PCR reads, yielding one entry per CDR3 protein. The table has approximately 54,000 distinct CDR3 sequences, around 27% seen once. The V call is TRBV5-6, the J call TRBJ2-7; D tentatively reads TRBD1 or TRBD2 (5 bases each). This clonotype was obtained from a human donor in good health. Some libraries in this study had Jurkat cell RNA spiked in. Sequenced sample: naive CD8+ T cells from blood, with Jurkat cell RNA spiked in. Specified subset: FACS-sorted CD8+CD4-CCR7+CD45RA+ naive T cells. The chain's CDR3 is CASSLYLGVCEQYF. The CDR3 coding sequence is TGTGCCAGCAGCTTGTACCTGGGGGTGTGCGAGCAGTACTTC. The variable domain in full, completed from reference TRBV5-6 and TRBJ2-7, reads DAGVTQSPTHLIKTRGQQVTLRCSPKSGHDTVSWYQQALGQGPQFIFQYYEEEERQRGNFPDRFSGHQFPNYSSELNVNALLLGDSALYLCASSLYLGVCEQYFGPGTRLTVT.